These T cell receptor beta chains were read from a single sample in a study of CD8+CD57+ T cells in acquired aplastic anemia. TCRdb itself ran the reads through MiXCR, one entry per CDR3 protein. The data contain about 48,000 distinct CDR3 sequences, roughly 69% of them singletons. Sequenced: sorted CD4+, CD8+, or CD8+CD57+ T cells (not recorded which) from PBMCs. The receptors derive from a human donor in good health, serving as a control. Each CDR3 is given with its conserved first and last residue. The order of the fields is V gene, clone size, D gene, J gene, CDR3 protein, CDR3 DNA. D genes are given only for firm matches. Clone size appears in some rows only: once, few, many, or a class for an expanded clone.

v_call: TRBV7-2
clone_size: NA
d_call: NA
j_call: TRBJ1-3
cdr3_aa: CASSDRAGNTIYF
cdr3_nt: TGTGCCAGCAGTGACCGGGCTGGAAACACCATATATTTT

v_call: TRBV14
clone_size: few
d_call: NA
j_call: TRBJ1-1
cdr3_aa: CASSRTHEAFF
cdr3_nt: TGTGCCAGCAGTCGGACACACGAAGCTTTCTTT

v_call: TRBV15
clone_size: few
d_call: NA
j_call: TRBJ1-2
cdr3_aa: CATSRGDRQDGYTF
cdr3_nt: TGTGCCACCAGCAGAGGAGACAGGCAGGATGGCTACACCTTC

v_call: TRBV29-1
clone_size: few
d_call: TRBD1
j_call: TRBJ2-7
cdr3_aa: CSAVRQGEYGYEQYF
cdr3_nt: TGCAGCGCAGTCCGACAGGGGGAATATGGCTACGAGCAGTACTTC

v_call: TRBV29-1
clone_size: NA
d_call: TRBD1
j_call: TRBJ2-7
cdr3_aa: CSVLKQGVPDNGQYF
cdr3_nt: TGCAGCGTGCTAAAACAGGGGGTGCCGGACAACGGGCAGTACTTC

v_call: TRBV24-1
clone_size: medium-sized
d_call: NA
j_call: TRBJ2-1
cdr3_aa: CATSSPGVGNEQFF
cdr3_nt: TGTGCCACCAGTTCCCCGGGAGTTGGCAATGAGCAGTTCTTC

v_call: TRBV10-3
clone_size: few
d_call: NA
j_call: TRBJ2-5
cdr3_aa: CAISERQGLETQYF
cdr3_nt: TGTGCCATCAGTGAGAGGCAGGGCCTCGAGACCCAGTACTTC

v_call: TRBV19
clone_size: NA
d_call: NA
j_call: TRBJ1-1
cdr3_aa: CASSIRSGGTEAFF
cdr3_nt: TGTGCCAGTAGTATAAGGTCGGGGGGAACTGAAGCTTTCTTT

v_call: TRBV10-1
clone_size: NA
d_call: NA
j_call: TRBJ2-7
cdr3_aa: CASSDGQRGYEQYF
cdr3_nt: TGCGCCAGCAGCGACGGACAGCGCGGTTACGAGCAGTACTTC

v_call: TRBV20-1
clone_size: few
d_call: NA
j_call: TRBJ2-1
cdr3_aa: CSAKGGLLNEQFF
cdr3_nt: TGCAGTGCTAAGGGGGGACTTCTCAATGAGCAGTTCTTC

v_call: TRBV7-6
clone_size: NA
d_call: TRBD1
j_call: TRBJ1-4
cdr3_aa: CASSLAAGGNEKLFF
cdr3_nt: TGTGCCAGCAGCTTAGCGGCAGGGGGGAATGAAAAACTGTTTTTT

v_call: TRBV9
clone_size: many
d_call: TRBD2
j_call: TRBJ2-1
cdr3_aa: CASSVLGLAGVRGYNEQFF
cdr3_nt: TGTGCCAGCAGCGTCTTGGGACTAGCGGGAGTCAGGGGTTACAATGAGCAGTTCTTC

v_call: TRBV7-9
clone_size: NA
d_call: TRBD1
j_call: TRBJ2-7
cdr3_aa: CASSHRGSSYEQYF
cdr3_nt: TGTGCCAGCAGCCACAGGGGAAGCTCCTACGAGCAGTACTTC

v_call: TRBV2
clone_size: NA
d_call: NA
j_call: TRBJ1-1
cdr3_aa: CASGRVGAVNTGAFF
cdr3_nt: TGTGCCAGCGGGAGGGTGGGAGCAGTGAACACTGGAGCTTTCTTT

v_call: TRBV2
clone_size: medium-sized
d_call: NA
j_call: TRBJ2-7
cdr3_aa: CASSEEEMRAYEQYF
cdr3_nt: TGTGCCAGCAGTGAAGAGGAAATGCGAGCCTACGAGCAGTACTTC

v_call: TRBV10-3
clone_size: NA
d_call: TRBD2
j_call: TRBJ2-2
cdr3_aa: CAISERGTGELFF
cdr3_nt: TGTGCCATCAGCGAGCGGGGCACCGGGGAGCTGTTTTTT

v_call: TRBV29-1
clone_size: NA
d_call: NA
j_call: TRBJ1-2
cdr3_aa: CSVDGGNYGYTF
cdr3_nt: TGCAGCGTTGACGGGGGAAACTATGGCTACACCTTC

v_call: TRBV4-1
clone_size: once
d_call: NA
j_call: TRBJ2-7
cdr3_aa: CASSQVATVEQYF
cdr3_nt: TGCGCCAGCAGCCAAGTGGCAACAGTCGAGCAGTACTTC

v_call: TRBV24-1
clone_size: NA
d_call: NA
j_call: TRBJ2-1
cdr3_aa: CATSDPGTDSYNEQFF
cdr3_nt: TGTGCCACCAGTGATCCCGGGACCGATTCCTACAATGAGCAGTTCTTC

v_call: TRBV7-7
clone_size: NA
d_call: NA
j_call: TRBJ1-6
cdr3_aa: CASSLGGDSPLHF
cdr3_nt: TGTGCCAGCAGCTTAGGTGGAGACTCACCCCTCCACTTT

v_call: TRBV24-1
clone_size: few
d_call: TRBD1
j_call: TRBJ1-6
cdr3_aa: CATRGTGLNSPLHF
cdr3_nt: TGTGCCACCAGGGGGACAGGGCTTAATTCACCCCTCCACTTT

v_call: TRBV2
clone_size: few
d_call: TRBD2
j_call: TRBJ2-1
cdr3_aa: CASTPVALAVYNEQFF
cdr3_nt: TGTGCCAGCACCCCTGTTGCTCTAGCGGTATACAATGAGCAGTTCTTC

v_call: TRBV24-1
clone_size: NA
d_call: TRBD2
j_call: TRBJ2-1
cdr3_aa: CATSDTRTSGGFNEQFF
cdr3_nt: TGTGCCACCAGTGATACTAGGACTAGCGGGGGATTTAATGAGCAGTTCTTC

v_call: TRBV4-3
clone_size: many
d_call: TRBD1
j_call: TRBJ2-7
cdr3_aa: CASSQGGTGLFEQYF
cdr3_nt: TGCGCCAGCAGCCAGGGCGGGACAGGGCTGTTCGAGCAGTACTTC

v_call: TRBV2
clone_size: few
d_call: NA
j_call: TRBJ1-6
cdr3_aa: CASSQTAGNSPLHF
cdr3_nt: TGTGCCAGCAGCCAGACAGCAGGCAATTCACCCCTCCACTTT

v_call: TRBV7-9
clone_size: NA
d_call: TRBD2
j_call: TRBJ2-5
cdr3_aa: CASSSNLAAQETQYF
cdr3_nt: TGTGCCAGCAGCTCAAACCTAGCGGCCCAAGAGACCCAGTACTTC

v_call: TRBV11-2
clone_size: NA
d_call: TRBD2
j_call: TRBJ2-3
cdr3_aa: CASSSGLAGGMGADTQYF
cdr3_nt: TGTGCCAGCAGCTCCGGACTAGCGGGAGGTATGGGGGCAGATACGCAGTATTTT

v_call: TRBV19
clone_size: NA
d_call: TRBD1
j_call: TRBJ1-6
cdr3_aa: CASSTTGDNSPLHF
cdr3_nt: TGTGCCAGTAGCACGACAGGGGATAATTCACCCCTCCACTTT

v_call: TRBV6-4
clone_size: many
d_call: TRBD1
j_call: TRBJ2-2
cdr3_aa: CASSATGLNTGELFF
cdr3_nt: TGTGCCAGCAGTGCGACAGGGTTGAACACCGGGGAGCTGTTTTTT

v_call: TRBV20-1
clone_size: NA
d_call: NA
j_call: TRBJ1-5
cdr3_aa: CSAREAIRSNQPQHF
cdr3_nt: TGCAGTGCTAGGGAGGCGATTAGGAGCAATCAGCCCCAGCATTTT

v_call: TRBV29-1
clone_size: NA
d_call: NA
j_call: TRBJ2-1
cdr3_aa: CSVEVGLASSEQFF
cdr3_nt: TGCAGCGTTGAAGTTGGGCTAGCCTCTAGTGAGCAGTTCTTC

v_call: TRBV29-1
clone_size: NA
d_call: TRBD1
j_call: TRBJ1-1
cdr3_aa: CSGGTGGTEAFF
cdr3_nt: TGCAGCGGGGGGACAGGGGGCACTGAAGCTTTCTTT

v_call: TRBV15
clone_size: NA
d_call: NA
j_call: TRBJ2-5
cdr3_aa: CATKPNLGEVTQYF
cdr3_nt: TGTGCCACTAAACCCAATCTAGGGGAGGTGACCCAGTACTTC

v_call: TRBV2
clone_size: NA
d_call: TRBD1
j_call: TRBJ2-5
cdr3_aa: CASETGTGAFETQYF
cdr3_nt: TGTGCCAGCGAGACCGGGACAGGGGCCTTTGAGACCCAGTACTTC

v_call: TRBV15
clone_size: few
d_call: NA
j_call: TRBJ1-6
cdr3_aa: CATSSGTRIYLGSPLHF
cdr3_nt: TGTGCCACCAGCTCCGGGACAAGGATCTACTTAGGTTCACCCCTCCACTTT

v_call: TRBV29-1
clone_size: NA
d_call: NA
j_call: TRBJ2-5
cdr3_aa: CSVRRLGQETQYF
cdr3_nt: TGCAGCGTTCGCAGACTTGGTCAAGAGACCCAGTACTTC

v_call: TRBV7-9
clone_size: medium-sized
d_call: TRBD2
j_call: TRBJ2-7
cdr3_aa: CASSLGTSRLFEQYF
cdr3_nt: TGTGCCAGCAGCTTAGGGACTAGCAGACTTTTCGAGCAGTACTTC

v_call: TRBV7-2
clone_size: NA
d_call: NA
j_call: TRBJ1-2
cdr3_aa: CASSLAGWDYGYTF
cdr3_nt: TGTGCCAGCAGCTTGGCGGGCTGGGACTATGGCTACACCTTC

v_call: TRBV2
clone_size: once
d_call: NA
j_call: TRBJ1-1
cdr3_aa: CAISAQVGTEAFF
cdr3_nt: TGTGCCATCAGTGCACAGGTAGGCACTGAAGCTTTCTTT

v_call: TRBV19
clone_size: NA
d_call: TRBD1
j_call: TRBJ1-2
cdr3_aa: CASSMDRGGSGGYTF
cdr3_nt: TGTGCCAGTAGTATGGACAGGGGAGGCTCGGGTGGCTACACCTTC

v_call: TRBV24-1
clone_size: NA
d_call: TRBD2
j_call: TRBJ2-7
cdr3_aa: CATSDPRGGYEQYF
cdr3_nt: TGTGCCACTAGTGATCCCCGGGGGGGCTACGAGCAGTACTTC

v_call: TRBV19
clone_size: NA
d_call: TRBD2
j_call: TRBJ2-3
cdr3_aa: CASSISGGLSTDTQYF
cdr3_nt: TGTGCCAGTAGTATTAGCGGGGGCCTTAGCACAGATACGCAGTATTTT

v_call: TRBV29-1
clone_size: NA
d_call: NA
j_call: TRBJ1-2
cdr3_aa: CSVGLGDASNYGYTF
cdr3_nt: TGCAGCGTTGGGCTGGGCGACGCCTCTAACTATGGCTACACCTTC

v_call: TRBV7-3
clone_size: NA
d_call: NA
j_call: TRBJ1-5
cdr3_aa: CASSLGAYNQPQHF
cdr3_nt: TGTGCCAGCAGCTTAGGGGCGTACAATCAGCCCCAGCATTTT

v_call: TRBV12-3/TRBV12-4
clone_size: NA
d_call: NA
j_call: TRBJ1-4
cdr3_aa: CASSSRTEGKLFF
cdr3_nt: TGTGCCAGCAGTTCCCGGACAGAAGGAAAACTGTTTTTT